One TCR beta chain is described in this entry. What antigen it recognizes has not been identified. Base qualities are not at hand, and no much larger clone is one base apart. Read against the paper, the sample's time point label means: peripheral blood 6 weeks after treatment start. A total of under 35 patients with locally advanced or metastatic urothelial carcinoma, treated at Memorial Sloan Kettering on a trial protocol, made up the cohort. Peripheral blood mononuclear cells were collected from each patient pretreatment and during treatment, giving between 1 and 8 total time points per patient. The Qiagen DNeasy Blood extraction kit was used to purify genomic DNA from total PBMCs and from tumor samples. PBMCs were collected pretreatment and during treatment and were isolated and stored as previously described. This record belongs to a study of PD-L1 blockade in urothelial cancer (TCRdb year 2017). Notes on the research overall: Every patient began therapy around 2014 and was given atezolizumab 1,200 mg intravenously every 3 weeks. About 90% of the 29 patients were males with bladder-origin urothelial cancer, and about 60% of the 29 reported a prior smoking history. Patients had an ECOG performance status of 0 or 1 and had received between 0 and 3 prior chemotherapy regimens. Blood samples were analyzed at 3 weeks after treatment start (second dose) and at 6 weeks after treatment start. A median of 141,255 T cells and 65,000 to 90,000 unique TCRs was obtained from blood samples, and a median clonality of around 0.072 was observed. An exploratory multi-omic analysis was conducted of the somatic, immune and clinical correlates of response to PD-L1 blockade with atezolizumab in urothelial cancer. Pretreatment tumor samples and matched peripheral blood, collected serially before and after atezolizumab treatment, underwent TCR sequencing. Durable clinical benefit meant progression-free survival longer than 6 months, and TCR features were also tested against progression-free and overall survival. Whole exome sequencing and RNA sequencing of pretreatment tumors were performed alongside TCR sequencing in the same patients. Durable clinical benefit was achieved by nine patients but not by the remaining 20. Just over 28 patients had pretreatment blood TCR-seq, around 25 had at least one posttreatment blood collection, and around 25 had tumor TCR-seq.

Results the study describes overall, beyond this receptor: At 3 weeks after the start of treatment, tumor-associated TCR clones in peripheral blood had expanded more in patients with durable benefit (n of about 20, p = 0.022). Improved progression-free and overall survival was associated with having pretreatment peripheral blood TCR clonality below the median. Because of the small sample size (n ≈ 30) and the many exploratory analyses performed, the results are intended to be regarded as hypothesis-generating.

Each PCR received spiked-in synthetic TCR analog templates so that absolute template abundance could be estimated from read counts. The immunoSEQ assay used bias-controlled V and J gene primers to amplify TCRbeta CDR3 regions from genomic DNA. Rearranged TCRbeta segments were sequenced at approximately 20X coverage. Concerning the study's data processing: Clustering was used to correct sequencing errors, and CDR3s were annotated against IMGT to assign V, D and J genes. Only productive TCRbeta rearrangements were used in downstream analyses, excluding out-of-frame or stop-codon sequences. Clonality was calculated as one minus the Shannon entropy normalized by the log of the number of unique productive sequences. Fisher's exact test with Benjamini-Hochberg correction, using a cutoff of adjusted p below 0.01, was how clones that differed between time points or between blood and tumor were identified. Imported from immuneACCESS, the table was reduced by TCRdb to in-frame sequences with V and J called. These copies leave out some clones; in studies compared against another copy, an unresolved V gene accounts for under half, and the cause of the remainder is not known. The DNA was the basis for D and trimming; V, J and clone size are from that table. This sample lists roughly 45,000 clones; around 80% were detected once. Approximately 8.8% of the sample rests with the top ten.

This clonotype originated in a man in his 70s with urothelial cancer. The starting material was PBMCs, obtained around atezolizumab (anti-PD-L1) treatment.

The CDR3 in this case is CASSSPSRDSYEQYF. At the DNA level, the sequence is TGTGCCAGCAGTTCCCCGTCGCGGGATTCCTACGAGCAGTACTTC. The chain was built from TRBV28 and TRBJ2-7; D gene: possibly TRBD2, on 6 matching bases. The CDR3 numbers 15 residues from cysteine through phenylalanine. Here the CDR3 DNA is all that survives: 45 bases in frame from base 1. From the germline V gene, CDR1 is MDHEN and CDR2 is SYDVKM. The junction shows trimming of 4 bases on V and 1 base on J, plus 14 bases between the germline ends.